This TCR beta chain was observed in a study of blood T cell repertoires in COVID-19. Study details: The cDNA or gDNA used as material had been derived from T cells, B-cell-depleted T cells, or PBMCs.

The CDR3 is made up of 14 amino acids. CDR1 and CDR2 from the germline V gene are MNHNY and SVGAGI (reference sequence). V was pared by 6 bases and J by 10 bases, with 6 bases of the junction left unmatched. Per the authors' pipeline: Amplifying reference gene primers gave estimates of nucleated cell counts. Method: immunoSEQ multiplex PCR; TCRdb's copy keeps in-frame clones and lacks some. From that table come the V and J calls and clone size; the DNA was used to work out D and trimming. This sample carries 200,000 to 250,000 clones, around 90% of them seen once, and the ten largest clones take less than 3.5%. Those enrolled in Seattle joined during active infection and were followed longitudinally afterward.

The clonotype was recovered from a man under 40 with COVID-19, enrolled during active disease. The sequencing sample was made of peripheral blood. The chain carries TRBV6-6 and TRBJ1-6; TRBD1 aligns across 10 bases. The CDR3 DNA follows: TGTGCCAGCAGCCGGGACAGGGGAAAGTCACCCCTCCACTTT. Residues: CASSRDRGKSPLHF.